A selection of T cell receptor beta chains follows, all from one sample in a study of blood T cell repertoires in COVID-19. Libraries were prepared by immunoSEQ multiplex PCR; TCRdb keeps only in-frame clonotypes and omits some of them. The table lists about 57,000 clones, 82% of them singletons, with less than 25% in the top ten. The sample was peripheral blood. Receptors originate from a woman between 55 and 75 years old with acute or convalescent COVID-19. Each CDR3 is given with its conserved first and last residue. D genes are given only for firm matches. Only some rows state a clone size, as once, few, many or a class for expanded clones.

J	V	size	D	CDR3	DNA
TRBJ2-1	TRBV5-3	NA	TRBD2	CARSPSGGPTYNEQFF	TGTGCCAGAAGCCCTAGCGGGGGGCCAACCTACAATGAGCAGTTCTTC
TRBJ2-1	TRBV6-5	few	NA	CASSYSRVYNEQFF	TGTGCCAGCAGTTACTCGCGGGTTTACAATGAGCAGTTCTTC
TRBJ1-6	TRBV24-1	NA	NA	CATSIHPGEDSPLHF	TGTGCCACCAGTATCCATCCCGGGGAAGATTCACCCCTCCACTTT
TRBJ2-7	TRBV7-2	NA	NA	CASSLAGQYEQYF	TGTGCCAGCAGCTTAGCGGGGCAGTACGAGCAGTACTTC
TRBJ2-7	TRBV7-2	NA	NA	CASSLEHRSYEQYF	TGTGCCAGCAGCTTAGAGCACAGGAGCTACGAGCAGTACTTC
TRBJ1-6	TRBV6-2/TRBV6-3	NA	NA	CASSPQGNSPLHF	TGTGCCAGCAGTCCCCAGGGGAATTCACCCCTCCACTTT
TRBJ2-3	TRBV6-6	NA	TRBD2	CASSLRRGEVDTQYF	TGTGCCAGCAGCCTGCGGCGGGGGGAGGTAGATACGCAGTATTTT
TRBJ2-7	TRBV5-6	NA	NA	CASRNFRESREQYF	TGTGCCAGTCGGAACTTCCGGGAGTCTCGGGAGCAGTACTTC
TRBJ1-1	TRBV7-9	NA	NA	CASSQGAGNTEAFF	TGTGCCAGCAGCCAAGGGGCCGGGAACACTGAAGCTTTCTTT
TRBJ1-2	TRBV27	NA	TRBD1	CASSRGQGARYGYTF	TGTGCCAGCAGTCGGGGACAGGGGGCGAGGTATGGCTACACCTTC